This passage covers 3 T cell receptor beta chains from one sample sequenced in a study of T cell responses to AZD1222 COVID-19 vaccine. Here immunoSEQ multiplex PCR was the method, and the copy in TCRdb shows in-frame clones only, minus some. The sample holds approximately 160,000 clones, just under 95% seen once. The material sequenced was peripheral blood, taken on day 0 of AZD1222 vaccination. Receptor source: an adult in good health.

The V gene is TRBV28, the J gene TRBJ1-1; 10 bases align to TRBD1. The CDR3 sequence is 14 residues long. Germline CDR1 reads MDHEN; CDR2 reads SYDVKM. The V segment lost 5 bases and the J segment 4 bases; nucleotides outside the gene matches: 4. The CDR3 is CASSTGQGGTEAFF. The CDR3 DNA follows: TGTGCCAGCAGTACCGGACAGGGGGGCACTGAAGCTTTCTTT. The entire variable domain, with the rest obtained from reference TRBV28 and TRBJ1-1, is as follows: DVKVTQSSRYLVKRTGEKVFLECVQDMDHENMFWYRQDPGLGLRLIYFSYDVKMKEKGDIPEGYSVSREKKERFSLILESASTNQTSMYLCASSTGQGGTEAFFGQGTRLTVV.

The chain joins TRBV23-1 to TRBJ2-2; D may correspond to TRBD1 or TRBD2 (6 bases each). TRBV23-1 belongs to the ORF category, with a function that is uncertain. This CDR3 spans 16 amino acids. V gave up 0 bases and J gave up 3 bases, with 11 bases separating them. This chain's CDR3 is CASSQSPGADTGELFF. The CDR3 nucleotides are TGCGCCAGCAGTCAATCGCCGGGGGCGGACACCGGGGAGCTGTTTTTT.

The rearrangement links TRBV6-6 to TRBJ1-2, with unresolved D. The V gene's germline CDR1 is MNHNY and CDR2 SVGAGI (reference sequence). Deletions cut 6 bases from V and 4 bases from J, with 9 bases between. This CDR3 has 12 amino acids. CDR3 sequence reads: CASSEGSYGYTF. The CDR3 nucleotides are TGTGCCAGCAGCGAGGGCAGCTATGGCTACACCTTC.